A selection of T cell receptor beta chains follows, all from one sample in a study of Tregs in tolerant kidney transplant recipients. Assay: immunoSEQ multiplex PCR; the TCRdb copy retains only in-frame clones and omits some. The table records around 120,000 clones, almost 95% of them present only once. The sequencing input was CD4+ T cells from blood. These receptors originate from a human donor in good health. Both conserved end residues are part of each CDR3. The order of the fields is V gene, J gene, clone size, D gene, CDR3 length, CDR3 protein, CDR3 DNA. D genes are given only for firm matches. The listing skips clone size in some rows; elsewhere it reads once, few, many or a size class.

V gene: TRBV7-9; J gene: TRBJ1-1; clone size: -; D gene: -; CDR3 length: 12; CDR3 protein: CASSLSGTEAFF; CDR3 DNA: TGTGCCAGCAGCTTAAGTGGCACTGAAGCTTTCTTT
V gene: TRBV2; J gene: TRBJ1-1; clone size: -; D gene: TRBD1; CDR3 length: 12; CDR3 protein: CASGTGGTEAFF; CDR3 DNA: TGTGCCAGCGGGACAGGGGGCACTGAAGCTTTCTTT
V gene: TRBV7-9; J gene: TRBJ2-7; clone size: -; D gene: TRBD1; CDR3 length: 15; CDR3 protein: CASSARTGGYNEQYF; CDR3 DNA: TGTGCCAGCAGCGCCCGGACAGGGGGGTACAACGAGCAGTACTTC
V gene: TRBV5-1; J gene: TRBJ2-2; clone size: -; D gene: TRBD1; CDR3 length: 15; CDR3 protein: CASSLAGQFTGELFF; CDR3 DNA: TGCGCCAGCAGCTTGGCGGGACAGTTTACCGGGGAGCTGTTTTTT
V gene: TRBV19; J gene: TRBJ1-1; clone size: -; D gene: -; CDR3 length: 16; CDR3 protein: CASSIGQYGVNTEAFF; CDR3 DNA: TGTGCCAGTAGTATAGGCCAATATGGGGTGAACACTGAAGCTTTCTTT
V gene: TRBV19; J gene: TRBJ1-1; clone size: once; D gene: -; CDR3 length: 13; CDR3 protein: CASSTPGGPVAFF; CDR3 DNA: TGTGCCAGTAGTACCCCGGGGGGGCCGGTAGCTTTCTTT
V gene: TRBV4-1; J gene: TRBJ2-7; clone size: few; D gene: -; CDR3 length: 15; CDR3 protein: CASSQEGQGDNEQYF; CDR3 DNA: TGCGCCAGCAGCCAAGAAGGCCAGGGAGATAACGAGCAGTACTTC
V gene: TRBV5-1; J gene: TRBJ2-3; clone size: -; D gene: -; CDR3 length: 15; CDR3 protein: CASSLQGPLTDTQYF; CDR3 DNA: TGCGCCAGCAGTTTGCAGGGGCCACTCACAGATACGCAGTATTTT
V gene: TRBV29-1; J gene: TRBJ1-3; clone size: -; D gene: -; CDR3 length: 12; CDR3 protein: CSVRNSGNTIYF; CDR3 DNA: TGCAGCGTCAGGAACTCTGGAAACACCATATATTTT
V gene: TRBV11-2; J gene: TRBJ2-5; clone size: -; D gene: TRBD2; CDR3 length: 17; CDR3 protein: CASSLGLAEGYQETQYF; CDR3 DNA: TGTGCCAGCAGCTTAGGGCTAGCGGAGGGGTACCAAGAGACCCAGTACTTC
V gene: TRBV5-1; J gene: TRBJ2-2; clone size: -; D gene: TRBD1; CDR3 length: 16; CDR3 protein: CASSLDGQGAAGELFF; CDR3 DNA: TGCGCCAGCAGCTTGGATGGGCAGGGGGCCGCCGGGGAGCTGTTTTTT
V gene: TRBV18; J gene: TRBJ2-3; clone size: -; D gene: -; CDR3 length: 13; CDR3 protein: CASSPRLTDTQYF; CDR3 DNA: TGTGCCAGCTCACCCCGTCTCACAGATACGCAGTATTTT
V gene: TRBV6-5; J gene: TRBJ2-7; clone size: -; D gene: -; CDR3 length: 13; CDR3 protein: CASSYNDRYEQYF; CDR3 DNA: TGTGCCAGCAGTTATAACGACCGCTACGAGCAGTACTTC
V gene: TRBV18; J gene: TRBJ2-7; clone size: -; D gene: TRBD2; CDR3 length: 16; CDR3 protein: CASSQLLARGGYEQYF; CDR3 DNA: TGTGCCAGCTCACAGCTCCTAGCCCGGGGGGGATACGAGCAGTACTTC
V gene: TRBV2; J gene: TRBJ2-7; clone size: -; D gene: TRBD2; CDR3 length: 15; CDR3 protein: CASSAGTSGRLEQYF; CDR3 DNA: TGTGCCAGCAGTGCGGGGACTAGCGGGAGGCTCGAGCAGTACTTC
V gene: TRBV2; J gene: TRBJ1-1; clone size: -; D gene: -; CDR3 length: 12; CDR3 protein: CASSRPGVEAFF; CDR3 DNA: TGTGCCAGCAGCCGACCGGGGGTCGAAGCTTTCTTT
V gene: TRBV21-1; J gene: TRBJ2-7; clone size: -; D gene: -; CDR3 length: 10; CDR3 protein: CASWSDGWYF; CDR3 DNA: TGTGCCAGCTGGTCGGACGGTTGGTACTTC
V gene: TRBV4-1; J gene: TRBJ2-1; clone size: -; D gene: TRBD2; CDR3 length: 16; CDR3 protein: CASSQVLTSEYNEQFF; CDR3 DNA: TGCGCCAGCAGCCAAGTTTTAACTAGCGAGTACAATGAGCAGTTCTTC
V gene: TRBV18; J gene: TRBJ1-4; clone size: -; D gene: -; CDR3 length: 16; CDR3 protein: CASSPRYAGPNEKLFF; CDR3 DNA: TGTGCCAGCTCACCAAGGTATGCGGGCCCTAATGAAAAACTGTTTTTT
V gene: TRBV18; J gene: TRBJ2-7; clone size: -; D gene: -; CDR3 length: 13; CDR3 protein: CASSRAEHYEQYF; CDR3 DNA: TGTGCCAGCTCACGAGCGGAACACTACGAGCAGTACTTC
V gene: TRBV15; J gene: TRBJ1-3; clone size: -; D gene: -; CDR3 length: 16; CDR3 protein: CATSRGGRASGNTIYF; CDR3 DNA: TGTGCCACCAGCAGAGGTGGACGAGCCTCTGGAAACACCATATATTTT
V gene: TRBV9; J gene: TRBJ2-7; clone size: -; D gene: -; CDR3 length: 15; CDR3 protein: CASSVGARRSYEQYF; CDR3 DNA: TGTGCCAGCAGCGTAGGGGCCAGACGCTCCTACGAGCAGTACTTC
V gene: TRBV5-1; J gene: TRBJ2-7; clone size: -; D gene: TRBD2; CDR3 length: 14; CDR3 protein: CASRLAGHTYEQYF; CDR3 DNA: TGCGCCAGCCGACTAGCGGGTCATACCTACGAGCAGTACTTC
V gene: TRBV27; J gene: TRBJ2-2; clone size: -; D gene: TRBD1; CDR3 length: 15; CDR3 protein: CASSPLGQGSGELFF; CDR3 DNA: TGTGCCAGCAGTCCGCTGGGACAGGGGTCCGGGGAGCTGTTTTTT
V gene: TRBV27; J gene: TRBJ1-5; clone size: -; D gene: TRBD1; CDR3 length: 13; CDR3 protein: CASSFDRVQPQHF; CDR3 DNA: TGTGCCAGCAGTTTTGACAGGGTTCAGCCCCAGCATTTT
V gene: TRBV27; J gene: TRBJ1-2; clone size: -; D gene: -; CDR3 length: 15; CDR3 protein: CASSLSAAPRYGYTF; CDR3 DNA: TGTGCCAGCAGTTTATCGGCAGCCCCCCGGTATGGCTACACCTTC
V gene: TRBV2; J gene: TRBJ1-1; clone size: once; D gene: -; CDR3 length: 14; CDR3 protein: CASSERVVNTEAFF; CDR3 DNA: TGTGCCAGCAGTGAAAGGGTAGTGAACACTGAAGCTTTCTTT
V gene: TRBV2; J gene: TRBJ2-3; clone size: once; D gene: TRBD2; CDR3 length: 14; CDR3 protein: CASTLTSVTDTQYF; CDR3 DNA: TGTGCCAGCACCCTGACTAGCGTGACAGATACGCAGTATTTT
V gene: TRBV15; J gene: TRBJ1-4; clone size: -; D gene: -; CDR3 length: 13; CDR3 protein: CATSRASPSRTFF; CDR3 DNA: TGTGCCACCAGCAGAGCATCCCCATCGAGGACGTTTTTT
V gene: TRBV10-1; J gene: TRBJ2-3; clone size: -; D gene: -; CDR3 length: 13; CDR3 protein: CASRPGGADTQYF; CDR3 DNA: TGCGCCAGCCGACCCGGCGGGGCAGATACGCAGTATTTT
V gene: TRBV5-1; J gene: TRBJ1-1; clone size: -; D gene: -; CDR3 length: 17; CDR3 protein: CASSLKEEGRENTEAFF; CDR3 DNA: TGCGCCAGCAGCTTAAAGGAGGAAGGACGAGAGAACACTGAAGCTTTCTTT
V gene: TRBV27; J gene: TRBJ2-5; clone size: -; D gene: TRBD1; CDR3 length: 15; CDR3 protein: CASSLSTGGFETQYF; CDR3 DNA: TGTGCCAGCAGTTTATCGACAGGGGGCTTTGAGACCCAGTACTTC
V gene: TRBV2; J gene: TRBJ2-5; clone size: -; D gene: -; CDR3 length: 15; CDR3 protein: CASSDRGREGETQYF; CDR3 DNA: TGTGCCAGCAGTGATAGGGGCAGGGAAGGGGAGACCCAGTACTTC
V gene: TRBV6-6; J gene: TRBJ1-2; clone size: -; D gene: -; CDR3 length: 12; CDR3 protein: CASSRTSYGYTF; CDR3 DNA: TGTGCCAGCAGTCGGACCAGCTATGGCTACACCTTC
V gene: TRBV7-9; J gene: TRBJ2-1; clone size: -; D gene: TRBD2; CDR3 length: 14; CDR3 protein: CASSPSGRNLEQFF; CDR3 DNA: TGTGCCAGCAGCCCTAGCGGGAGAAATCTTGAGCAGTTCTTC
V gene: TRBV18; J gene: TRBJ1-4; clone size: -; D gene: TRBD1; CDR3 length: 16; CDR3 protein: CASSPDRRSTNEKLFF; CDR3 DNA: TGTGCCAGCTCCCCGGACAGGCGGTCAACTAATGAAAAACTGTTTTTT
V gene: TRBV7-2; J gene: TRBJ2-7; clone size: -; D gene: -; CDR3 length: 13; CDR3 protein: CASSLVGAYEQYF; CDR3 DNA: TGTGCCAGCAGCTTAGTTGGAGCCTACGAGCAGTACTTC
V gene: TRBV18; J gene: TRBJ2-5; clone size: -; D gene: -; CDR3 length: 18; CDR3 protein: CASSPLPKTASRQETQYF; CDR3 DNA: TGTGCCAGCTCACCACTTCCGAAAACAGCGAGCCGCCAAGAGACCCAGTACTTC